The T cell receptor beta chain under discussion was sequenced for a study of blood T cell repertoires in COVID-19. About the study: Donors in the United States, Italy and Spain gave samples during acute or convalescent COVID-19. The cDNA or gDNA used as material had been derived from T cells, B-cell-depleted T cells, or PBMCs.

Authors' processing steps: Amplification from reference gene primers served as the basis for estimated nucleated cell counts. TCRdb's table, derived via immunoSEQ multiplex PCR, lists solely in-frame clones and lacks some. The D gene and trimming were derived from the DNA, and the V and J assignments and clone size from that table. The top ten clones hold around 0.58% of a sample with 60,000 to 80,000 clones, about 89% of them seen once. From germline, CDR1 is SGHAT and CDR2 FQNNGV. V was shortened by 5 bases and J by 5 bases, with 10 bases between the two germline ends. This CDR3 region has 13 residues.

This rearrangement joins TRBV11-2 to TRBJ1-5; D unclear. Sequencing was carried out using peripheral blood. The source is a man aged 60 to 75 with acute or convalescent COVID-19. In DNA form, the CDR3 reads TGTGCCAGCAGCCCCTCGCCGGATCAGCCCCAGCATTTT. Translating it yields CASSPSPDQPQHF.